Detailed here is one T cell receptor beta chain. CDR3 size: 16 residues. Losses at the gene ends were 4 bases for V and 8 bases for J; bases not matched to a gene: 12. Germline values: CDR1 SGHRS, CDR2 YFSETQ. Living in about two dozen US areas, the participants were between roughly 18 and 90 years of age. The entry originates in a study of blood T cell repertoires in COVID-19. Study-level background: Samples representing acute and convalescent COVID-19 were sourced from the United States, Italy and Spain. PBMCs, B-cell-depleted T cells, or T cells were the source of the cDNA or gDNA that made up the material.

In the authors' workflow: Amplifying reference gene primers gave estimates of nucleated cell counts. Only in-frame clones appear in the TCRdb table, and some are missing; sequencing was by immunoSEQ multiplex PCR. That table gives V, J and clone size, and the DNA gave D and trimming. The data show about 270,000 clones, with roughly nine tenths seen just once and over 2.5% held by the top ten. The chain carries TRBV5-1 and TRBJ2-1, with 10 bases lining up with TRBD1. Source material: PBMCs or T cells enriched from blood (not recorded which). The source of this sequence is a woman aged 18-29 years who had recovered from COVID-19. CDR3 sequence reads: CASSTLLGTGEHEQFF. In DNA form, the CDR3 reads TGCGCCAGCAGCACACTCCTCGGGACAGGGGAACATGAGCAGTTCTTC.